Listed below are T cell receptor beta chains from one sample, sequenced in a study of T cell responses to AZD1222 COVID-19 vaccine. Assay used: immunoSEQ multiplex PCR; TCRdb lists only in-frame clones, some missing. Seen here are roughly 55,000 clones, about 85% observed once, and the top ten hold roughly 4%. This specimen consisted of peripheral blood, obtained on day 0 of AZD1222 vaccination. The receptors derive from an adult in good health. Each CDR3 is given with its conserved first and last residue. The D gene is left open where the match is weak. Rows give clone size only sometimes, using once, few, many, or a class for an expanded clone.

len	abundance	d_gene	v_gene	j_gene	CDR3nt	CDR3aa
14	.	.	TRBV3-1/TRBV3-2	TRBJ1-5	TGTGCCAGCAGCCATCGGGCGGCCTCCCAGCCCCAGCATTTT	CASSHRAASQPQHF
15	.	.	TRBV19	TRBJ1-1	TGTGCCAGTAGTAATTGGGACACGGCATTTACTGAAGCTTTCTTT	CASSNWDTAFTEAFF
13	.	TRBD1	TRBV19	TRBJ1-2	TGTGCCAGTAGTCTCACGGACAGGTATGGCTACACCTTC	CASSLTDRYGYTF
15	once	.	TRBV4-3	TRBJ2-7	TGCGCCAGCAGCCAAGACTTCCCAGGGAACTACGAGCAGTACTTC	CASSQDFPGNYEQYF
14	once	.	TRBV4-1	TRBJ2-7	TGCGCCTGTGGAGAGGTTGTAGGGTCCTACGAGCAGTACTTC	CACGEVVGSYEQYF
13	.	.	TRBV30	TRBJ1-1	TGTGCCTGGGATTTAATAACGAGTTCTGAAGCTTTCTTT	CAWDLITSSEAFF
16	.	TRBD2	TRBV5-4	TRBJ2-5	TGTGCCAGCAGCTCCCCAAGCGGGGGAGCTGTGGAGACCCAGTACTTC	CASSSPSGGAVETQYF
16	.	.	TRBV24-1	TRBJ2-1	TGTGCCACCAGTGACTCAGGGGCAGGGGGGAGCGATGAGCAGTTCTTC	CATSDSGAGGSDEQFF
18	.	.	TRBV21-1	TRBJ2-1	TGTGCCAGCAGCAAATGGCACGACAGGGCCCGAATCCGCAATGAGCAGTTCTTC	CASSKWHDRARIRNEQFF
14	.	TRBD1	TRBV3-1/TRBV3-2	TRBJ1-1	TGTGCCAGCAGCTCCCGGGACAGGAACACTGAAGCTTTCTTT	CASSSRDRNTEAFF
14	.	.	TRBV24-1	TRBJ1-4	TGTGCCACCAGTACGGGGCAACCCGGTGAAAAACTGTTTTTT	CATSTGQPGEKLFF
14	.	.	TRBV29-1	TRBJ2-3	TGCAGCGTCCGACTGGCAGATAGCACAGATACGCAGTATTTT	CSVRLADSTDTQYF
14	.	TRBD1	TRBV18	TRBJ1-5	TGTGCCAGCTCACATGACAGGGCTAATCAGCCCCAGCATTTT	CASSHDRANQPQHF
13	.	TRBD1	TRBV19	TRBJ2-2	TGTGCCAGTAGTAGCTCCGGGACAGGGAAGCTGTTTTTT	CASSSSGTGKLFF
15	.	TRBD1	TRBV18	TRBJ2-2	TGTGCCAGCTCTCTCCGGGACAGGATGACCGGGGAGCTGTTTTTT	CASSLRDRMTGELFF
15	.	TRBD1	TRBV6-5	TRBJ1-2	TGTGCCAGCAGACTCGGACAGGGGCAGGGCTATGGCTACACCTTC	CASRLGQGQGYGYTF
14	.	.	TRBV28	TRBJ1-1	TGTGCCAGCAGTCACCAGGGGCAGGTCACTGAAGCTTTCTTT	CASSHQGQVTEAFF
15	.	.	TRBV7-9	TRBJ1-6	TGTGCCAGCAGCTTAGCAGGTGGGGCTAATTCACCCCTCCACTTT	CASSLAGGANSPLHF
15	.	TRBD2	TRBV6-1	TRBJ2-1	TGTGCCAGCAGTGAACGGAGCGGGGGGGCGGATGAGCAGTTCTTC	CASSERSGGADEQFF
14	.	.	TRBV28	TRBJ2-5	TGTGCCAGCAGGCTGGCCGGGACTGGGGAGACCCAGTACTTC	CASRLAGTGETQYF
16	.	.	TRBV3-1/TRBV3-2	TRBJ2-1	TGTGCCAGCAGCCAAGACCTCCCGGACGCCCGCAATGAGCAGTTCTTC	CASSQDLPDARNEQFF
16	.	.	TRBV4-3	TRBJ2-1	TGCGCCAGCAGCCAAGATAACAGGGCTTCCTACAATGAGCAGTTCTTC	CASSQDNRASYNEQFF
16	.	.	TRBV5-1	TRBJ2-2	TGCGCCAGCAGCACCTCGAATACAGGGCCTACCGGGGAGCTGTTTTTT	CASSTSNTGPTGELFF
11	.	.	TRBV28	TRBJ2-7	TGTGCCAGCAGTTTAACCTACGAGCAGTACTTC	CASSLTYEQYF
15	.	.	TRBV3-1/TRBV3-2	TRBJ2-7	TGTGCCAGCAGCCAAGGCGGTGGGGGGGCCTCCGAGCAGTACTTC	CASSQGGGGASEQYF
19	.	TRBD1	TRBV7-9	TRBJ2-1	TGTGCCAGCAGCTCGATGGGGATCGACAGGGAAAGGTCCTACAATGAGCAGTTCTTC	CASSSMGIDRERSYNEQFF
14	.	.	TRBV3-1/TRBV3-2	TRBJ2-7	TGTGCCAGCAGCCAAGCGGGGGACTTTTACGAGCAGTACTTC	CASSQAGDFYEQYF
17	.	.	TRBV4-3	TRBJ2-2	TGCGCCAGCAGCCAATCATTCCGGGACATGATTGGTGGGGAGCTGTTTTTT	CASSQSFRDMIGGELFF
18	.	.	TRBV6-2/TRBV6-3	TRBJ1-1	TGTGCCAGCAGTTACTCGACTTCCGGGCCCTCCGTTGACACTGAAGCTTTCTTT	CASSYSTSGPSVDTEAFF
12	.	TRBD1	TRBV6-5	TRBJ1-5	TGTGCCAGCAGACAGGGGGTCCAGCCCCAGCATTTT	CASRQGVQPQHF
14	.	.	TRBV19	TRBJ2-7	TGTGCCAGTAGTATCGGGACACCTTCCTACGAGCAGTACTTC	CASSIGTPSYEQYF
12	.	.	TRBV5-1	TRBJ1-2	TGCGCCAGCAGCTCCGACACCTATGGCTACACCTTC	CASSSDTYGYTF
15	.	TRBD1	TRBV6-5	TRBJ2-7	TGTGCCAGCAGCAGCCGGGACAGGGGGGCCTACGAGCAGTACTTC	CASSSRDRGAYEQYF
12	once	TRBD2	TRBV7-2	TRBJ2-5	TGTGCCAGCAGCGAAACGGGGACTAGACTCAACTTC	CASSETGTRLNF
12	.	.	TRBV28	TRBJ1-2	TGTGCCAGCAGTTTCGGAAGGTATGGCTACACCTTC	CASSFGRYGYTF
14	.	.	TRBV5-4	TRBJ2-3	TGTGCCAGCAGCAGGAGGGTAGGCACAGATACGCAGTATTTT	CASSRRVGTDTQYF
18	.	TRBD2	TRBV28	TRBJ2-1	TGTGCCAGCAGTTTTTCCCCCTTCGGGAGGTCAGAATACAATGAGCAGTTCTTC	CASSFSPFGRSEYNEQFF
14	once	.	TRBV19	TRBJ2-7	TGTGCCAGTAGTAGGTCAGGGCCCTCCTACGAGCAGTACTTC	CASSRSGPSYEQYF
14	.	TRBD1	TRBV5-5	TRBJ1-2	TGTGCCAGCAGCTTTTCTCAGGGGGGAGATGGCTACACCTTC	CASSFSQGGDGYTF
13	.	TRBD1	TRBV6-5	TRBJ1-6	TGTGCCAGTGGGGGACAGTATAATTCACCCCTCCACTTT	CASGGQYNSPLHF
12	.	.	TRBV5-4	TRBJ2-7	TGTGCCAGCAGCCCCGGAGGCGTCGAGCAGTACTTC	CASSPGGVEQYF
13	once	.	TRBV7-9	TRBJ2-1	TGTGCCAGCAGCTTAGGCGGGCACAATGAGCAGTTCTTC	CASSLGGHNEQFF
14	.	.	TRBV11-2	TRBJ2-7	TGTGCCAGCAGCTTAGCTCAGGGTCCGTTCGAGCAGTACTTC	CASSLAQGPFEQYF
14	few	.	TRBV30	TRBJ1-1	TGTGCCTGGAGTCGGGCAGGGCGAAACACTGAAGCTTTCTTT	CAWSRAGRNTEAFF
16	.	TRBD1	TRBV7-6	TRBJ2-5	TGTGCCAGCAGCGACTTCCGGGACAGGGTCCGAGAGACCCAGTACTTC	CASSDFRDRVRETQYF
14	.	TRBD2	TRBV7-9	TRBJ2-1	TGTGCCAGCAGCTCTAGCGGGGGGTACAATGAGCAGTTCTTC	CASSSSGGYNEQFF
9	.	.	TRBV7-9	TRBJ2-1	TGTGCCAGCCCCAATGAGCAGTTCTTC	CASPNEQFF
16	.	TRBD2	TRBV19	TRBJ2-3	TGTGCCAGTAGCCCTCGGACTAGCGGGGGCACAGATACGCAGTATTTT	CASSPRTSGGTDTQYF
14	.	.	TRBV19	TRBJ1-3	TGTGCCAGCAGGCCTCAGGGTTCTGGAAACACCATATATTTT	CASRPQGSGNTIYF
14	.	.	TRBV5-4	TRBJ2-7	TGTGCCAGCAGCTTAAAGGGGTCCGCCTACGAGCAGTACTTC	CASSLKGSAYEQYF
14	.	.	TRBV29-1	TRBJ2-1	TGCAGCCTGGTTGGTGGGCCGAGGTTGGATGAGCAGTTCTTC	CSLVGGPRLDEQFF